The rows below give T cell receptor beta chains drawn from one sample of a study of control samples from healthy donors and cancer patients. TCRdb's copy holds only in-frame clones and misses some; the assay was immunoSEQ multiplex PCR. The table has some 140,000 clones, roughly 89% seen once. The sample consisted of blood. Receptors were obtained from a man aged 25 to 40 in good health. The CDR3 runs from the conserved cysteine through the conserved F or W. The order of the fields is D gene, V gene, J gene, clone size, CDR3 protein, CDR3 DNA. The D gene is left open where the match is weak. The size of a clone is reported for some rows only, either as once, few or many, or as a class for expanded clones.

D gene: -
V gene: TRBV18
J gene: TRBJ2-1
clone size: -
CDR3 protein: CASSPWGNLYNEQFF
CDR3 DNA: TGTGCCAGCTCACCATGGGGTAACCTCTACAATGAGCAGTTCTTC

D gene: TRBD1
V gene: TRBV29-1
J gene: TRBJ1-1
clone size: -
CDR3 protein: CSVDTPGQLNTEAFF
CDR3 DNA: TGCAGCGTGGATACTCCGGGACAGCTGAACACTGAAGCTTTCTTT

D gene: -
V gene: TRBV30
J gene: TRBJ2-5
clone size: -
CDR3 protein: CAWSSAGAGETQYF
CDR3 DNA: TGTGCCTGGAGTTCGGCGGGGGCAGGGGAGACCCAGTACTTC

D gene: -
V gene: TRBV20-1
J gene: TRBJ1-1
clone size: -
CDR3 protein: CSARSKIEAFF
CDR3 DNA: TGCAGTGCTAGGAGTAAGATTGAAGCTTTCTTT

D gene: -
V gene: TRBV28
J gene: TRBJ1-2
clone size: -
CDR3 protein: CASSLSGSDRALYGYTF
CDR3 DNA: TGTGCCAGCAGTTTATCGGGCTCGGATAGGGCTCTGTATGGCTACACCTTC

D gene: -
V gene: TRBV6-5
J gene: TRBJ2-6
clone size: once
CDR3 protein: CASSAYANVLTF
CDR3 DNA: TGTGCCAGCTCGGCATACGCCAACGTCCTGACTTTC

D gene: TRBD2
V gene: TRBV9
J gene: TRBJ2-1
clone size: -
CDR3 protein: CASVGRGAGATDEQFF
CDR3 DNA: TGTGCCAGCGTGGGGAGGGGTGCGGGAGCTACAGATGAGCAGTTCTTC

D gene: -
V gene: TRBV7-2
J gene: TRBJ1-3
clone size: -
CDR3 protein: CASSKTINSGNTIYF
CDR3 DNA: TGTGCCAGCAGCAAAACAATTAACTCTGGAAACACCATATATTTT

D gene: TRBD1
V gene: TRBV7-9
J gene: TRBJ2-3
clone size: -
CDR3 protein: CASTSAGTGSTQYF
CDR3 DNA: TGTGCCAGCACCTCAGCCGGGACAGGCTCTACGCAGTATTTT

D gene: -
V gene: TRBV29-1
J gene: TRBJ2-7
clone size: -
CDR3 protein: CSVGGDPGAGSYEQYF
CDR3 DNA: TGCAGCGTTGGCGGGGATCCAGGGGCGGGGTCCTACGAGCAGTACTTC

D gene: -
V gene: TRBV5-6
J gene: TRBJ2-5
clone size: -
CDR3 protein: CASSLDTGQETQYF
CDR3 DNA: TGTGCCAGCAGCTTAGACACCGGGCAAGAGACCCAGTACTTC

D gene: TRBD2
V gene: TRBV11-3
J gene: TRBJ2-1
clone size: once
CDR3 protein: CASSLGGRTDNEQFF
CDR3 DNA: TGTGCCAGCAGCTTAGGCGGGAGAACGGACAATGAGCAGTTCTTC

D gene: -
V gene: TRBV5-1
J gene: TRBJ2-7
clone size: -
CDR3 protein: CASSLASLSYEQYF
CDR3 DNA: TGCGCCAGCAGCTTGGCCTCATTATCCTACGAGCAGTACTTC

D gene: -
V gene: TRBV3-1/TRBV3-2
J gene: TRBJ1-4
clone size: -
CDR3 protein: CAISPRFPGGGEKLFF
CDR3 DNA: TGTGCCATCAGCCCGAGGTTTCCGGGGGGGGGAGAAAAACTGTTTTTT